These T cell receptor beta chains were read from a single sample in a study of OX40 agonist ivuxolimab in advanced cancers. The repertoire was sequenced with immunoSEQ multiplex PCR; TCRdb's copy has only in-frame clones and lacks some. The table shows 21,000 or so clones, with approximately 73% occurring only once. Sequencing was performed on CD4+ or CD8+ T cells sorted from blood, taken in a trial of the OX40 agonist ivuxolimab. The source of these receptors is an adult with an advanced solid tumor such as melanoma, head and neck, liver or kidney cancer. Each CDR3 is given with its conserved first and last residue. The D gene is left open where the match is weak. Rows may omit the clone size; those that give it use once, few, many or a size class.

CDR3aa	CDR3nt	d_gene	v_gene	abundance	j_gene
CASRDDSTRSPLHF	TGTGCCAGCAGGGATGACAGTACTCGTTCACCCCTCCACTTT	.	TRBV2	.	TRBJ1-6
CAWSVDEKLFF	TGTGCCTGGAGTGTAGATGAAAAACTGTTTTTT	.	TRBV30	.	TRBJ1-4
CASSLQILNTGELFF	TGCGCCAGCAGTCTCCAAATCCTGAACACCGGGGAGCTGTTTTTT	.	TRBV23-1	once	TRBJ2-2
CAISESTGTGGLGYTF	TGTGCCATCAGTGAGTCGACCGGGACAGGGGGCTTAGGCTACACCTTC	TRBD1	TRBV10-3	medium-sized	TRBJ1-2
CASRNREVDGQPQHF	TGTGCCAGCAGGAACAGGGAAGTAGACGGTCAGCCCCAGCATTTT	.	TRBV6-6	.	TRBJ1-5
CASSLQQGNTEAFF	TGTGCCAGCAGCCTCCAACAGGGGAACACTGAAGCTTTCTTT	.	TRBV28	.	TRBJ1-1
CASSAGQQETQYF	TGTGCCAGCAGTGCGGGACAACAAGAGACCCAGTACTTC	.	TRBV6-1	.	TRBJ2-5
CASSLTTGRNTEAFF	TGTGCCAGCTCACTAACGACAGGGCGAAACACTGAAGCTTTCTTT	TRBD1	TRBV18	.	TRBJ1-1
CASSEQGTGELFF	TGTGCCAGCTCCGAACAGGGCACCGGGGAGCTGTTTTTT	.	TRBV18	.	TRBJ2-2
CASGPRDSEAFF	TGTGCTAGTGGTCCTCGAGACAGTGAAGCTTTCTTT	.	TRBV12-5	few	TRBJ1-1
CASSLEAGGRETQYF	TGTGCCAGCAGCTTAGAAGCGGGGGGTAGGGAGACCCAGTACTTC	TRBD2	TRBV7-3	.	TRBJ2-5
CASSPFGQTNTGELFF	TGTGCCAGCAGCCCTTTCGGACAGACGAACACCGGGGAGCTGTTTTTT	.	TRBV11-3	.	TRBJ2-2
CASSQAESSYEQYF	TGCGCCAGCAGCCAAGCCGAGAGCTCCTACGAGCAGTACTTC	.	TRBV4-1	few	TRBJ2-7
CASSPDWSPATQYF	TGTGCCAGCAGCCCGGACTGGTCTCCAGCGACCCAGTACTTC	.	TRBV5-6	.	TRBJ2-5
CASSVAGRETQYF	TGTGCCAGCAGCGTCGCAGGGAGGGAGACCCAGTACTTC	.	TRBV9	.	TRBJ2-5
CASSQDLTTNTEAFF	TGTGCCAGCAGCCAAGATTTGACAACGAACACTGAAGCTTTCTTT	.	TRBV4-2	.	TRBJ1-1
CASLILDTQYF	TGTGCCAGCTTAATTTTGGATACGCAGTATTTT	.	TRBV6-6	.	TRBJ2-3
CAWDSGRGRQPQHF	TGTGCCTGGGACTCCGGGAGGGGTCGGCAGCCCCAGCATTTT	.	TRBV30	.	TRBJ1-5
CAWSGVTYEQYF	TGTGCCTGGAGTGGGGTCACCTACGAGCAGTACTTC	.	TRBV30	.	TRBJ2-7
CASSPSGLAGGSDTQYF	TGTGCCAGCTCACCGTCGGGACTAGCGGGGGGCTCAGATACGCAGTATTTT	TRBD2	TRBV18	.	TRBJ2-3
CASTLGGSSYEQYF	TGTGCCAGCACCCTAGGGGGGTCTAGCTACGAGCAGTACTTC	.	TRBV7-6	.	TRBJ2-7
CASSLSAGGYGYTF	TGTGCCAGCAGTTTATCGGCAGGGGGCTATGGCTACACCTTC	TRBD1	TRBV28	.	TRBJ1-2
CASNLRGASGGTDTQYF	TGTGCCAGCAACCTAAGGGGGGCTAGCGGGGGTACAGATACGCAGTATTTT	TRBD2	TRBV7-2	few	TRBJ2-3
CARGEGTNYGYTF	TGTGCCAGGGGGGAGGGCACTAACTATGGCTACACCTTC	.	TRBV19	.	TRBJ1-2
CASSSRQGTGNQPQHF	TGTGCCAGTAGCTCCCGCCAGGGGACAGGCAATCAGCCCCAGCATTTT	TRBD1	TRBV19	once	TRBJ1-5
CASSREYHGYTF	TGTGCCAGTAGTAGGGAGTACCATGGCTACACCTTC	.	TRBV19	.	TRBJ1-2
CASSRKGTGNTEAFF	TGTGCCAGCAGCCGGAAAGGGACGGGGAACACTGAAGCTTTCTTT	.	TRBV7-9	.	TRBJ1-1
CASSELAGVRGTQYF	TGTGCCAGCAGTGAACTAGCGGGGGTCCGCGGTACGCAGTATTTT	TRBD2	TRBV6-1	once	TRBJ2-3
CAWRKRGPYTEAFF	TGTGCCTGGAGAAAAAGAGGGCCTTACACTGAAGCTTTCTTT	.	TRBV30	.	TRBJ1-1
CASSPGLGGENQPQHF	TGTGCCAGCTCACCAGGACTGGGGGGAGAAAATCAGCCCCAGCATTTT	.	TRBV18	.	TRBJ1-5
CASSPPVTDRDGYTF	TGTGCCAGCTCACCACCAGTGACAGATCGTGATGGCTACACCTTC	.	TRBV18	.	TRBJ1-2
CASSSDYEQYF	TGTGCCAGCAGTTCCGACTACGAGCAGTACTTC	.	TRBV6-6	.	TRBJ2-7
CASTSMGQETQYF	TGTGCCAGCACCTCCATGGGCCAAGAGACCCAGTACTTC	.	TRBV5-5	.	TRBJ2-5
CASSRTGGVTDTQYF	TGTGCCAGCAGCCGGACAGGGGGTGTCACAGATACGCAGTATTTT	TRBD1	TRBV11-3	.	TRBJ2-3
CASSLTGDTNSPLHF	TGCGCCAGCAGCTTGACAGGGGACACGAATTCACCCCTCCACTTT	TRBD1	TRBV5-1	.	TRBJ1-6
CASSREGFDTEAFF	TGTGCCAGTAGTAGGGAAGGTTTCGACACTGAAGCTTTCTTT	.	TRBV19	.	TRBJ1-1
CASSQGPRESYNEQFF	TGTGCCAGCAGCCAAGGCCCCCGGGAGTCCTACAATGAGCAGTTCTTC	.	TRBV4-2	.	TRBJ2-1
CASSDEAPGGNSPLHF	TGTGCCAGCAGTGATGAGGCCCCAGGAGGAAATTCACCCCTCCACTTT	.	TRBV2	.	TRBJ1-6
CASSLRSGGFYEQYF	TGCGCCAGCAGCTTGAGGAGCGGGGGGTTCTACGAGCAGTACTTC	TRBD2	TRBV5-1	.	TRBJ2-7
CASSLGGHRVEQYF	TGTGCCAGCAGCCTGGGGGGACATCGCGTTGAGCAGTACTTC	.	TRBV6-1	.	TRBJ2-7
CASSPGDRNTGELFF	TGTGCCAGCAGCCCAGGGGACAGGAACACCGGGGAGCTGTTTTTT	TRBD1	TRBV9	.	TRBJ2-2